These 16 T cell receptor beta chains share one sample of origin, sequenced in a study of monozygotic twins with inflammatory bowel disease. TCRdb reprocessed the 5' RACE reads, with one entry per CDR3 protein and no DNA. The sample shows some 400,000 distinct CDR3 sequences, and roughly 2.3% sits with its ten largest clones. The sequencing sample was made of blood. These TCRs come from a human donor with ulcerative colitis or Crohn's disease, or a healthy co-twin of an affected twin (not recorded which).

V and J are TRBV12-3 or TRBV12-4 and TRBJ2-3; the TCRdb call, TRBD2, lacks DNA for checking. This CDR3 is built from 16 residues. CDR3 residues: CASSFATSGGGNTQYF.

CDR3 amino acids: CASKSGEQFQEGYTF. This chain uses TRBV6-1 with TRBJ1-2. Germline CDR1 reads MNHNS; CDR2 reads SASEGT. The CDR3 totals 15 residues.

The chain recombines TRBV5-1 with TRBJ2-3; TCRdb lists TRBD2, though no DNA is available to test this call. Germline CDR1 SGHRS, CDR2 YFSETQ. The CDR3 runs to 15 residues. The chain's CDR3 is CASSYTSGVADTQYF.

The CDR3 spells CASSLDSVTSAYNEQFF. The chain joins TRBV5-1 to TRBJ2-1. The CDR3 is 17 residues long. CDR1 SGHRS and CDR2 YFSETQ come from the germline V gene.

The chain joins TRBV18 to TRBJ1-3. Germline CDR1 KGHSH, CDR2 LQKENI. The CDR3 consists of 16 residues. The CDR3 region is CASSPFYGDSGNTIYF.

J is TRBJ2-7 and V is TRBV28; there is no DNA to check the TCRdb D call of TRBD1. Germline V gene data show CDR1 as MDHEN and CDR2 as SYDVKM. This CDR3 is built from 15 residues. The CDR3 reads CASSGAGSASYEQYF.

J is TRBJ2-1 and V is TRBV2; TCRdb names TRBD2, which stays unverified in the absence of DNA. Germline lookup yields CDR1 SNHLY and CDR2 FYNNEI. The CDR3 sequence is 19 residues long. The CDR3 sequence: CASSSPGLAGRSSYNEQFF.

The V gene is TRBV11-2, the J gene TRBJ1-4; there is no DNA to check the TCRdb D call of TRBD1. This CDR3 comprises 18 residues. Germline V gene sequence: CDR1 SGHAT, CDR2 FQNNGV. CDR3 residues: CASSLVPTGSSGGEKLFF. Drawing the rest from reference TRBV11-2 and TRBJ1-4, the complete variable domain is EAGVAQSPRYKIIEKRQSVAFWCNPISGHATLYWYQQILGQGPKLLIQFQNNGVVDDSQLPKDRFSAERLKGVDSTLKIQPAKLEDSAVYLCASSLVPTGSSGGEKLFFGSGTQLSVL.

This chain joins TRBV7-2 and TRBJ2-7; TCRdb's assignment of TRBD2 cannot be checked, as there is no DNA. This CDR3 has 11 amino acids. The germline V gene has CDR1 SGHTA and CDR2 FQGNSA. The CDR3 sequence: CASSSAGVEYF.

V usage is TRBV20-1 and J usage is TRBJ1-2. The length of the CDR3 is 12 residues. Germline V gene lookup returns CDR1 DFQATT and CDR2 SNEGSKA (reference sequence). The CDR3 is CSARRSGYGYTF.

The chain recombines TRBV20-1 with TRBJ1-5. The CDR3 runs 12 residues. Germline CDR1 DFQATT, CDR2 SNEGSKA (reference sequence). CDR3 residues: CSARNSNQPQHF.

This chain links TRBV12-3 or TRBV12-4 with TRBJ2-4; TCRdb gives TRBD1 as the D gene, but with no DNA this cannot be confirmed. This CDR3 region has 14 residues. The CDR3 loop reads CASSLGGNKNIQYF.

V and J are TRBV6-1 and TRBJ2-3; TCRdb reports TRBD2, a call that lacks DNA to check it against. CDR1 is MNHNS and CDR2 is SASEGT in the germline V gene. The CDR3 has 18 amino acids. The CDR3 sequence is CASSRLVGLAGGADTQYF.

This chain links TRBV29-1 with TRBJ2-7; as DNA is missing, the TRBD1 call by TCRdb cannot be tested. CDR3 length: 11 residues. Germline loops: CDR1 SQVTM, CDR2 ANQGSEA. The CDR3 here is CSVEHRDEQYF.

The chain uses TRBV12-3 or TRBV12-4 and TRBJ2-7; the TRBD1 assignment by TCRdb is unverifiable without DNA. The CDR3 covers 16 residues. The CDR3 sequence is CASSPLGGGGSYEQYF.

The CDR3 protein is CASSLGPGDEQYF. The chain uses TRBV7-2 and TRBJ2-7; the D gene TCRdb calls, TRBD1, cannot be checked with no DNA. The CDR3 has 13 amino acids. The V gene's germline CDR1 is SGHTA and CDR2 FQGNSA. The full variable domain, its missing parts supplied by reference TRBV7-2 and TRBJ2-7, is GAGVSQSPSNKVTEKGKDVELRCDPISGHTALYWYRQSLGQGLEFLIYFQGNSAPDKSGLPSDRFSAERTGGSVSTLTIQRTQQEDSAVYLCASSLGPGDEQYFGPGTRLTVT.